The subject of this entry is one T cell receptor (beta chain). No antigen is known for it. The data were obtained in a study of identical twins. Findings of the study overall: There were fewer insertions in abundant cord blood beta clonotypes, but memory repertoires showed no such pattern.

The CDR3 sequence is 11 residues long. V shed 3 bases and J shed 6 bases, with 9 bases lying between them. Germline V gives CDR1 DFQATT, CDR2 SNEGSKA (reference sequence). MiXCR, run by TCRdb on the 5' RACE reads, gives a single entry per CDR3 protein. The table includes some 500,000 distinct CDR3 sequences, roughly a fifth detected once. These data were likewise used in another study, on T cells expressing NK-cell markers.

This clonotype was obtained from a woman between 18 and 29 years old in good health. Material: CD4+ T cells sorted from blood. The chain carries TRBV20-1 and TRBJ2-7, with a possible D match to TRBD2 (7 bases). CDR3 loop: CSASAGAEQYF. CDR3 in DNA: TGCAGTGCTAGTGCGGGGGCCGAGCAGTACTTC.